The rows below give T cell receptor beta chains drawn from one sample of a study of blood T cell repertoires in COVID-19. Assay: immunoSEQ multiplex PCR; the TCRdb copy retains only in-frame clones and omits some. Found here are about 200,000 clones, roughly 80% of them singletons; the top ten hold about 10%. Material for sequencing was peripheral blood. The receptors shown here come from a woman older than 75 with acute or convalescent COVID-19. The conserved cysteine and the conserved F or W are not part of the CDR3 here.

V gene	J gene	CDR3 protein
TRBV4-3	TRBJ2-6	ASSQGTGGAGANVLT
TRBV15	TRBJ2-2	ATRGLAGGPFSGELF
TRBV6-1	TRBJ1-5	ASSETRGGQPQH
TRBV30	TRBJ2-2	ATFPRESTGELF
TRBV28	TRBJ2-7	ASRSPTGYEQY
TRBV28	TRBJ2-7	ASSRLAGFYEQY
TRBV29-1	TRBJ2-1	SVIGAGGNYNEQF
TRBV6-2/TRBV6-3	TRBJ1-2	ASSQSGGYT
TRBV7-8	TRBJ1-2	ASSFERSSTGYT
TRBV28	TRBJ2-5	ASSLGSPMVSVGAGQY
TRBV30	TRBJ2-7	AWSGLAGYEQY
TRBV5-1	TRBJ2-5	ASSLVLQETQY
TRBV7-2	TRBJ2-2	ASSRRTSGGAPGELF
TRBV5-6	TRBJ1-5	ASSLYSQGQPQH
TRBV5-4	TRBJ1-4	ASSLAGGGEKLF
TRBV10-3	TRBJ1-1	AISESGQNTEAF
TRBV20-1	TRBJ1-1	SASLGTGEPNTEAF
TRBV27	TRBJ2-7	ASSLASGQGGYEQY
TRBV19	TRBJ2-7	ASTARTGGTYEQY
TRBV7-2	TRBJ1-3	ASSSPLGQGRSGNTIY
TRBV19	TRBJ1-6	ASNFRDSYNSPLH
TRBV2	TRBJ1-2	ASSESRPNYGYT
TRBV19	TRBJ1-2	ARTGYGYT
TRBV7-2	TRBJ2-7	ASSLEAGPGEQY
TRBV2	TRBJ2-3	ASSPGLAGPDTQY
TRBV5-1	TRBJ2-7	ASSLAGLAGKAYEQY
TRBV30	TRBJ1-2	AWSAQPGSGYT
TRBV7-9	TRBJ2-5	ASRGDRGIQETQY
TRBV5-8	TRBJ2-1	ASSWGLGSSYNEQF
TRBV19	TRBJ1-6	ASRDRVGSPLH
TRBV19	TRBJ1-1	ASIKRPHSDTEAF
TRBV6-5	TRBJ1-2	ASRRTQTYGYT
TRBV29-1	TRBJ1-3	SGQGTAGNTIY
TRBV5-8	TRBJ2-7	ASPSGTYEQY
TRBV3-1/TRBV3-2	TRBJ2-7	ASSFRTAYEQY
TRBV25-1	TRBJ2-3	ASSGPPKGVFPDTQY
TRBV5-4	TRBJ1-1	ASRGVREAF
TRBV9	TRBJ1-2	ASSDRARGGYT
TRBV2	TRBJ1-4	ASSPLGGQTNEKLF
TRBV6-5	TRBJ2-7	ASRTYSDLYEQY
TRBV6-5	TRBJ2-5	ASSYPTSPETQY
TRBV6-5	TRBJ2-3	ASSSPGTSGTDTQY
TRBV18	TRBJ2-5	ASSPEATGQETQY
TRBV4-3	TRBJ1-2	ASRSGGSNYGYT
TRBV19	TRBJ1-6	ASSETARSYNSPLH
TRBV5-1	TRBJ2-7	ASSLVPGRGDYEQY
TRBV4-2	TRBJ1-2	ASSQDAGDYGYT
TRBV5-8	TRBJ1-4	ASSLRGQGAVTNEKLF
TRBV4-3	TRBJ1-3	ASSQVEGQSGNTIY
TRBV11-3	TRBJ2-1	ASSSSVVARYEQF
TRBV10-3	TRBJ1-2	AIGQNLNYGYT
TRBV27	TRBJ1-2	ASSLGDRRYGYT
TRBV6-1	TRBJ1-2	ASSVNRAIRSYGYT
TRBV4-1	TRBJ2-7	ASSHLRGAYEQY